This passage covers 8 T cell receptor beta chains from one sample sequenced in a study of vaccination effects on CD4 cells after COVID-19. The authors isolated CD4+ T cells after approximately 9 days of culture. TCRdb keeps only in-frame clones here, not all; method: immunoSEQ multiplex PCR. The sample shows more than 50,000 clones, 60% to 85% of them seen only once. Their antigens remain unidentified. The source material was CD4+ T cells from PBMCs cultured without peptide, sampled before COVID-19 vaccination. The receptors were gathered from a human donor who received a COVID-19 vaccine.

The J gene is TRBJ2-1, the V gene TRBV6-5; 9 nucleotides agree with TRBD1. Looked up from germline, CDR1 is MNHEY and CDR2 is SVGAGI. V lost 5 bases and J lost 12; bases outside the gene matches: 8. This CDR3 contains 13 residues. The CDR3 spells CASSLNTGGWQFF. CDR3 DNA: TGTGCCAGCAGTCTAAATACAGGGGGCTGGCAGTTCTTC.

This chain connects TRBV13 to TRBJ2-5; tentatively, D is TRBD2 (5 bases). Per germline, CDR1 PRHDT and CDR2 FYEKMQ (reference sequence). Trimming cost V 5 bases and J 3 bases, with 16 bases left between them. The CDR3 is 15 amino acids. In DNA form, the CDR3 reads TGTGCCAGCAGCGCCCCCCGAGGGAGTGAAGAGACCCAGTACTTC. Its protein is CASSAPRGSEETQYF. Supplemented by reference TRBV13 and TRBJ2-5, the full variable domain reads AAGVIQSPRHLIKEKRETATLKCYPIPRHDTVYWYQQGPGQDPQFLISFYEKMQSDKGSIPDRFSAQQFSDYHSELNMSSLELGDSALYFCASSAPRGSEETQYFGPGTRLLVL.

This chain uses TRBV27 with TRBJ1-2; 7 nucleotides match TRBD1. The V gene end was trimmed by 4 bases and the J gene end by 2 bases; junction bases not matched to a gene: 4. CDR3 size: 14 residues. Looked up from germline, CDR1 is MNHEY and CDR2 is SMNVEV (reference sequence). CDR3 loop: CASSSDRSNYGYTF. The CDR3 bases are TGTGCCAGCAGTTCGGACAGGAGCAACTATGGCTACACCTTC.

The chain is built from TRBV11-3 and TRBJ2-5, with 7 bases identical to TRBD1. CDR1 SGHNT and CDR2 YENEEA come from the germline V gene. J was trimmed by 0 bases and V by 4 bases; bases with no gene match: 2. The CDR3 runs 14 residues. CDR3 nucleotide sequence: TGTGCCAGCAGCTACACAGGGGACCAAGAGACCCAGTACTTC. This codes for CASSYTGDQETQYF.

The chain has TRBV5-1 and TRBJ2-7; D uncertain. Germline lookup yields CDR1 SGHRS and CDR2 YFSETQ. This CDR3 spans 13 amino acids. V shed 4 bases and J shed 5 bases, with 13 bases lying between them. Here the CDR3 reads CASSGREDNEQYV. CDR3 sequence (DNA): TGCGCCAGCAGCGGAAGAGAAGACAACGAGCAGTACGTC.

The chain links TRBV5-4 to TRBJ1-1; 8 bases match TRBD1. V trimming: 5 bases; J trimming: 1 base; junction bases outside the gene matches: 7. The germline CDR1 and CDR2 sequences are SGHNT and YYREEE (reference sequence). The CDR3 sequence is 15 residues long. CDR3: CASRPRGRGNTEAFF. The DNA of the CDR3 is TGTGCCAGCAGGCCCAGGGGGCGAGGGAACACTGAAGCTTTCTTT.

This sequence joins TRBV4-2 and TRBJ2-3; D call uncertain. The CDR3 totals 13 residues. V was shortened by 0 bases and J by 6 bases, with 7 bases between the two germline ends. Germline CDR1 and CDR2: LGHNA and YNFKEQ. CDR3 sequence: CASSQDSPDTQYF. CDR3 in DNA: TGTGCCAGCAGCCAAGATTCCCCCGATACGCAGTATTTT.

CDR3 region: CASSGQGAHEQYV. The CDR3 nucleotides read TGCGCCAGCAGTGGACAGGGGGCCCACGAGCAGTACGTC. V is TRBV10-2 and J is TRBJ2-7, with 10 bases that match TRBD1. V lost 4 bases, J lost 5 bases, and 2 bases stayed unmatched. Germline V CDR1 and CDR2: WSHSY, SAAADI. This CDR3 is built from 13 residues.